This record covers a single T cell receptor beta chain. MiXCR, applied by TCRdb to the 5' RACE reads, yields one record per CDR3 protein. This table has under 600,000 distinct CDR3 sequences, about 22% appearing once. This sample is part of a study of T-cell memory formation after mild COVID-19. Trimming took 3 bases from V and 9 from J, leaving 13 bases between them. The CDR3 totals 13 residues. Germline values: CDR1 SGHDT, CDR2 YYEEEE. The chain combines TRBV5-6 with TRBJ1-5; tentative D call: TRBD1 (6 bases). Input material: PBMCs or a T cell subset sorted from them (not recorded which). This TCR derives from an adult woman who had mild COVID-19 (a few samples of this study predate the infection). Cell type and time point are not known. DNA for the CDR3: TGTGCCAGCAGCTGGACCCTGACAGGGCCCCAGCATTTT. Its protein is CASSWTLTGPQHF.